This T cell receptor beta chain is from a study of monozygotic twins with inflammatory bowel disease. The study, taken as a whole, reports: Repertoire similarity matched across concordant and discordant twins, perhaps owing to limited power. Clonotypes shared with others were fewer in IBD patients than in healthy twins, especially with disease activity. No discrimination was achieved between different T cell subtypes.

Germline CDR1 MNHNS, CDR2 SASEGT. There are 14 residues in the CDR3. Remarks on this clonotype: What it binds is unknown.

TCRdb reprocessed the 5' RACE reads and stores each CDR3 protein as one record, lacking DNA. The ten most abundant clones cover 6% to 9.5% of a sample with 80,000 or so distinct CDR3 sequences. Material for sequencing was blood. V gene TRBV6-1 combines with J gene TRBJ2-5; as DNA is missing, the TRBD1 call by TCRdb cannot be tested. The receptor was isolated from a human donor with ulcerative colitis or Crohn's disease, or a healthy co-twin of an affected twin (not recorded which). The CDR3 loop is CASRLDNTLGTQYF.